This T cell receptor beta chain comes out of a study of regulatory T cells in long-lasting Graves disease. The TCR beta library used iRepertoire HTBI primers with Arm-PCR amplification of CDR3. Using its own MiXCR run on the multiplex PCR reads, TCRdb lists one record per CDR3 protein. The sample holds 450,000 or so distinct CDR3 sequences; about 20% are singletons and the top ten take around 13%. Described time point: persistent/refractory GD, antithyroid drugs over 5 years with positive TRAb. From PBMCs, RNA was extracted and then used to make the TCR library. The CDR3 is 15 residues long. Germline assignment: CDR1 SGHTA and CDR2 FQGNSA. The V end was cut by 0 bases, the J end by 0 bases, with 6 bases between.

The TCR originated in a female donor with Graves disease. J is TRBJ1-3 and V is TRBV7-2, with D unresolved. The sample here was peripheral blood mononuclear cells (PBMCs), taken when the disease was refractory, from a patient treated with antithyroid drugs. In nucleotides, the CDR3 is TGTGCCAGCAGCTTAGCGTCGACCTCTGGAAACACCATATATTTT. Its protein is CASSLASTSGNTIYF.